The rows below give T cell receptor beta chains drawn from one sample of a study of Tregs in tolerant kidney transplant recipients. Only in-frame clones appear in the TCRdb table, and some are missing; sequencing was by immunoSEQ multiplex PCR. The table records some 240,000 clones, about 86% of them present only once. Input material: CD4+ T cells from blood. The receptors here all came from a human donor in good health. CDR3s include the opening cysteine and the closing phenylalanine or tryptophan. The order of the fields is J gene, D gene, V gene, clone size, CDR3 protein, CDR3 DNA. D genes are given only for firm matches. Clone size is shown for a subset of rows, as once, few, many or a class of expanded clone.

TRBJ2-3 | TRBD1 | TRBV7-2 | - | CASSLAGGDTQYF | TGTGCCAGCAGCCTAGCAGGGGGAGATACGCAGTATTTT
TRBJ1-4 | - | TRBV28 | - | CASSWAPSLFF | TGTGCCAGCAGTTGGGCCCCCTCCCTGTTTTTT
TRBJ2-1 | - | TRBV20-1 | - | CSARGHNEQLF | TGCAGTGCTAGAGGGCACAATGAGCAGCTCTTC
TRBJ1-2 | - | TRBV7-8 | few | CASSPQGRNYGYTF | TGTGCCAGCAGCCCCCAGGGCAGGAACTATGGCTACACCTTC
TRBJ2-1 | - | TRBV19 | - | CASRTRVDEQFF | TGTGCCAGTAGGACTCGAGTCGATGAGCAGTTCTTC
TRBJ2-1 | TRBD1 | TRBV7-2 | - | CASSLTSTGGQYNEQFF | TGTGCCAGCAGCTTAACCTCTACAGGGGGCCAGTACAATGAGCAGTTCTTC
TRBJ2-7 | - | TRBV2 | - | CASSEGPRGYEQYF | TGTGCCAGCAGTGAAGGCCCGAGGGGCTACGAGCAGTACTTC
TRBJ2-5 | TRBD1 | TRBV6-1 | once | CASSAPGQGKTQYF | TGTGCCAGCAGTGCCCCGGGACAGGGAAAGACCCAGTACTTC
TRBJ1-5 | - | TRBV7-6 | - | CAHGSGFSNQPQHF | TGTGCGCACGGTAGCGGGTTTAGCAATCAGCCCCAGCATTTT
TRBJ2-5 | TRBD2 | TRBV5-4 | - | CASSSGGLVTQYF | TGTGCCAGCAGCTCGGGAGGGTTGGTGACCCAGTACTTC
TRBJ1-4 | - | TRBV6-5 | - | CASSIGATNEKLFF | TGTGCCAGCAGTATCGGGGCAACTAATGAAAAACTGTTTTTT
TRBJ2-3 | TRBD2 | TRBV2 | - | CASSPGGGPDTQYF | TGTGCCAGCAGCCCCGGGGGGGGACCAGATACGCAGTATTTT
TRBJ1-1 | - | TRBV6-5 | - | CASSYPVNTEAFF | TGTGCCAGCAGTTACCCAGTGAACACTGAAGCTTTCTTT
TRBJ2-1 | - | TRBV9 | - | CASSLSSSYNEQFF | TGTGCCAGCAGTCTGAGTAGCTCCTACAATGAGCAGTTCTTC
TRBJ1-4 | TRBD1 | TRBV2 | few | CASSETLGGEKLFF | TGTGCCAGCAGTGAAACCCTAGGGGGCGAAAAACTGTTTTTT
TRBJ2-1 | - | TRBV6-1 | - | CASSWGRNEQFF | TGTGCCAGCAGCTGGGGTAGGAATGAGCAGTTCTTC
TRBJ1-1 | - | TRBV29-1 | - | CSVEEVENVAFF | TGCAGCGTTGAAGAGGTCGAGAATGTGGCTTTCTTT
TRBJ1-2 | - | TRBV2 | - | CSSSEAPGRGYTF | TGTTCCAGCAGTGAGGCCCCAGGGCGCGGCTACACCTTC
TRBJ2-1 | TRBD1 | TRBV2 | - | CACDRVNEQFF | TGTGCCTGCGACAGGGTCAATGAGCAGTTCTTC
TRBJ2-2 | - | TRBV6-5 | - | CASSYLPPETGELFF | TGTGCCAGCAGTTATCTACCCCCCGAGACCGGGGAGCTGTTTTTC
TRBJ2-7 | - | TRBV6-5 | few | CASSYLGQRAYEQYF | TGTGCCAGCAGTTACTTGGGACAAAGGGCCTACGAGCAGTACTTC
TRBJ2-1 | TRBD2 | TRBV19 | - | CASSISGAAYNEQFF | TGTGCCAGTAGTATCAGCGGGGCGGCCTACAATGAGCAGTTCTTC
TRBJ2-1 | TRBD2 | TRBV11-2 | - | CASSPQGSGGYNEQFF | TGTGCCAGCAGCCCCCAAGGCTCCGGGGGGTACAATGAGCAGTTCTTC
TRBJ2-7 | TRBD2 | TRBV27 | - | CASRFGGSFTSSSYEQYF | TGTGCCAGCAGGTTCGGGGGGTCCTTTACCTCTTCTTCCTACGAGCAGTACTTC
TRBJ2-7 | TRBD1 | TRBV29-1 | - | CSVPRQGGSEQYF | TGCAGCGTTCCTCGACAGGGCGGAAGCGAGCAGTACTTC
TRBJ2-5 | TRBD1 | TRBV19 | - | CASSLTGGQETQYF | TGTGCCAGTAGCCTGACAGGGGGCCAAGAGACCCAGTACTTC
TRBJ1-2 | - | TRBV21-1 | - | CASSKERTGEGGYTF | TGTGCCAGCAGCAAAGAAAGGACAGGGGAAGGGGGCTACACCTTC
TRBJ2-1 | - | TRBV18 | - | CASSPPLGEQFF | TGTGCCAGCTCACCACCGTTAGGGGAGCAGTTCTTC
TRBJ2-5 | TRBD2 | TRBV19 | - | CASSGTSGEQETQYF | TGTGCCAGTAGCGGCACTAGCGGGGAACAAGAGACCCAGTACTTC
TRBJ1-5 | - | TRBV19 | few | CASSMGTGRINQPQHF | TGTGCCAGTAGTATGGGCACAGGGCGAATAAATCAGCCCCAGCATTTT
TRBJ1-1 | - | TRBV6-5 | - | CASSYRSPKNTEAFF | TGTGCCAGCAGTTATCGAAGCCCAAAGAACACTGAAGCTTTCTTT
TRBJ1-1 | - | TRBV13 | - | CASSKTDRNTEAFF | TGTGCCAGCAGCAAGACAGATAGGAACACTGAAGCTTTCTTT
TRBJ2-7 | - | TRBV5-4 | - | CASSLGPYLSYEQYF | TGTGCCAGCAGCTTGGGACCTTACCTCTCCTACGAGCAGTACTTC
TRBJ1-5 | - | TRBV19 | - | CASSSPGGYQPQHF | TGTGCCAGTAGTAGCCCGGGGGGCTATCAGCCCCAGCATTTT
TRBJ1-4 | - | TRBV6-1 | - | CASNPGTSEKLFF | TGTGCCAGCAACCCTGGGACTAGTGAAAAACTGTTTTTT
TRBJ1-5 | - | TRBV4-2 | - | CASSQRTFPPVSPQHF | TGTGCCAGCAGCCAAAGGACATTTCCCCCGGTCAGCCCCCAGCATTTT
TRBJ2-7 | TRBD2 | TRBV7-9 | - | CASSPAGGAYEQYF | TGTGCCAGCAGCCCAGCGGGAGGAGCTTACGAGCAGTACTTC
TRBJ2-7 | TRBD2 | TRBV19 | - | CASSEGGGGWYEQYF | TGTGCCAGTAGTGAAGGCGGGGGAGGATGGTACGAGCAGTACTTC
TRBJ1-6 | - | TRBV7-3 | - | CASSLSNNSPLHF | TGTGCCAGCAGCTTATCTAATAATTCACCCCTCCACTTT
TRBJ1-4 | - | TRBV6-5 | - | CASRTDSRFNEKLFF | TGTGCCAGCAGAACGGACAGTCGTTTTAATGAAAAACTGTTTTTT
TRBJ2-5 | TRBD1 | TRBV18 | few | CASSPRDRGTETQYF | TGTGCCAGCTCACCTCGGGACAGGGGAACGGAGACCCAGTACTTC
TRBJ1-6 | TRBD1 | TRBV9 | - | CASSATGTGHNSPLHF | TGTGCCAGCAGCGCGACCGGGACAGGGCATAATTCACCCCTCCACTTT
TRBJ2-5 | TRBD2 | TRBV5-4 | - | CASSLDRGGSETQYF | TGTGCCAGCAGCTTGGATCGGGGGGGCAGTGAGACCCAGTACTTC
TRBJ2-2 | TRBD2 | TRBV15 | - | CATSREGTSGRGPGTGELFF | TGTGCCACCAGCAGAGAGGGGACTAGCGGGAGAGGACCAGGTACCGGGGAGCTGTTTTTT
TRBJ1-2 | TRBD1 | TRBV7-2 | - | CASSVPGQGGLYGYTF | TGTGCCAGCAGCGTACCGGGACAGGGGGGGCTATATGGCTACACCTTC
TRBJ1-1 | - | TRBV7-9 | - | CASTLTRLNTEAFF | TGTGCCAGCACCCTGACGAGGTTAAACACTGAAGCTTTCTTT
TRBJ2-1 | - | TRBV29-1 | - | CSVERSSYNEQFF | TGCAGCGTTGAGAGGAGCTCCTACAATGAGCAGTTCTTC
TRBJ1-1 | - | TRBV19 | - | CASREGLDGTEAFF | TGTGCCAGTAGGGAAGGGCTTGACGGCACTGAAGCTTTCTTT
TRBJ1-2 | - | TRBV4-1 | few | CASSSGYANYGYTF | TGCGCCAGCAGCTCCGGATACGCTAACTATGGCTACACCTTC
TRBJ2-7 | - | TRBV19 | - | CASRPRDFIDEQYF | TGTGCCAGTAGACCCCGGGACTTTATCGACGAGCAGTACTTC
TRBJ2-4 | - | TRBV18 | - | CASSPLGRGNIQYF | TGTGCCAGCTCCCCACTGGGGAGAGGAAACATTCAGTACTTC
TRBJ2-1 | TRBD2 | TRBV5-6 | - | CASSWGLAGQNEQFF | TGTGCCAGCAGCTGGGGACTAGCGGGACAAAATGAGCAGTTCTTC
TRBJ2-5 | - | TRBV5-4 | - | CASRYGTDQEETQYF | TGTGCCAGCAGGTACGGGACTGACCAAGAAGAGACCCAGTACTTC